This is a list of T cell receptor beta chains from one sample in a study of blood T cell repertoires in COVID-19. Sequencing was performed with immunoSEQ multiplex PCR; in TCRdb, only in-frame clones are kept and a portion is missing. The sample records tens of thousands of clones, about nine tenths being singletons. Material: peripheral blood. The receptors derive from a human donor with active COVID-19. The donor label of this sample is uncertain. Both conserved end residues are part of each CDR3. The D gene is left open where the match is weak. Size is stated for part of the rows, as once, few or many counts, or as a class when the clone is expanded.

v_call	j_call	d_call	clone_size	cdr3_length	cdr3_nt	cdr3_aa
TRBV7-8	TRBJ2-3	TRBD2	once	19	TGTGCCAGCAGCTTACCCCGAAGGGCTAGCGGTTCCAGCACAGATACGCAGTATTTT	CASSLPRRASGSSTDTQYF
TRBV3-1/TRBV3-2	TRBJ2-2	TRBD2	.	17	TGTGCCAGCAGCCAGAGACTAGCGGGAGGGCTTCCCGGGGAGCTGTTTTTT	CASSQRLAGGLPGELFF
TRBV5-5	TRBJ1-6	TRBD1	.	17	TGTGCCAGCAGCTTGAGCCAAGGACAGGGGGCGCTTTCACCCCTCCACTTT	CASSLSQGQGALSPLHF
TRBV23-1	TRBJ1-1	.	.	16	TGCGCCAGCAGTCAGAGACCCCGCGGCAGAGACACTGAAGCTTTCTTT	CASSQRPRGRDTEAFF
TRBV5-1	TRBJ2-7	TRBD2	.	14	TGCGCCAGCAGCTTAAGCGGGGGGACCTACGAGCAGTACTTC	CASSLSGGTYEQYF
TRBV6-1	TRBJ2-3	TRBD1	once	17	TGTGCCAGCAGTGAAAGGGTGGGGACAGGGTTACCAGATACGCAGTATTTT	CASSERVGTGLPDTQYF
TRBV7-9	TRBJ1-1	.	.	14	TGTGCCAGCAGCTCACCAATTAGGGGCACTGAAGCTTTCTTT	CASSSPIRGTEAFF
TRBV27	TRBJ1-1	.	.	15	TGTGCCAGCAGTTTGGCCCCAGTGAGGGTGAATAGGGCTTTCTTT	CASSLAPVRVNRAFF
TRBV4-3	TRBJ2-7	TRBD2	.	15	TGCGCCAGCAGCCAAGAGTTAGCGGGGGCCTACGAGCAGTACTTC	CASSQELAGAYEQYF
TRBV7-8	TRBJ2-7	TRBD1	.	16	TGTGCCAGCAGTCCAGGACAGGGCCGAGTTAGCTACGAGCAGTACTTC	CASSPGQGRVSYEQYF
TRBV6-2/TRBV6-3	TRBJ2-3	.	medium-sized	14	TGTGCCAGCAGTTACGCCGAGGCTGCAGATACGCAGTATTTT	CASSYAEAADTQYF
TRBV5-6	TRBJ2-5	.	.	13	TGTGCCAGCAGCCCCGGTGGGGCAGAGACCCAGTACTTC	CASSPGGAETQYF
TRBV6-2/TRBV6-3	TRBJ1-2	TRBD1	.	14	TGTGCCAGCAGCGAAGGGGGCCAGGGCTATGGCTACACCTTC	CASSEGGQGYGYTF
TRBV24-1	TRBJ1-2	.	few	12	TGTGCCACCAGTGATTTGGAGAGCGGCTACACCTTC	CATSDLESGYTF
TRBV7-6	TRBJ2-5	.	.	13	TGTGCCAGCAGCTTTAGTAGCCAAGAGACCCAGTACTTC	CASSFSSQETQYF
TRBV28	TRBJ2-7	TRBD1	.	13	TGTGCCAGCAGTTTGGGACAGCTGTACGAGCAGTACTTC	CASSLGQLYEQYF
TRBV12-5	TRBJ2-2	.	.	17	TGTGCTAGTGGTTTGGTACCTCGGACAGACCACCGGGGAGAGCTGTTTTTT	CASGLVPRTDHRGELFF
TRBV10-1	TRBJ2-2	TRBD1	.	15	TGCGCCAGCAGTGAAAGGGGGCCTAACACCGGGGAGCTGTTTTTT	CASSERGPNTGELFF
TRBV10-1	TRBJ2-7	TRBD2	.	16	TGCGCCAGCAGTGACCCCGGGACTAGCGGTTCCTACGAGCAGTACTTC	CASSDPGTSGSYEQYF
TRBV14	TRBJ1-4	.	.	15	TGTGCCAGCAGCCCACAGGGAGGGAGAGGTGAAAAACTGTTTTTT	CASSPQGGRGEKLFF
TRBV19	TRBJ1-4	TRBD1	.	14	TGTGCCAGTAGTTCCCTCGGGACAGGGCAGAAACTGTTTTTT	CASSSLGTGQKLFF
TRBV12-3/TRBV12-4	TRBJ2-1	.	once	12	TGTGCCAGCAGTACAGGGTACAATGAGCAGTTCTTC	CASSTGYNEQFF
TRBV15	TRBJ2-5	TRBD2	.	19	TGTGCCACCAGCAGAGATAGATTGATAGGGCCTAGCGGAAAAGAGACCCAGTACTTC	CATSRDRLIGPSGKETQYF
TRBV11-2	TRBJ2-7	.	.	14	TGTGCCAGCAGCTTAGAACCGAGCTCCTACGAGCAGTACTTC	CASSLEPSSYEQYF
TRBV9	TRBJ1-1	.	.	13	TGTGCCAGCAGCCGTGGAGACCGAACTGAAGCTTTCTTT	CASSRGDRTEAFF
TRBV4-2	TRBJ2-3	TRBD1	.	17	TGTGCCAGCAGCCAAGATCCGCAGGACAGGGGGACAGATACGCAGTATTTT	CASSQDPQDRGTDTQYF
TRBV9	TRBJ1-1	.	.	15	TGTGCCAGCAGCGTAGGCCAGCAGGTGAACACTGAAGCTTTCTTT	CASSVGQQVNTEAFF
TRBV6-2/TRBV6-3	TRBJ2-1	TRBD2	.	17	TGTGCCAGCAGTACCCGGGGACTAGCGGGAGGGCCGGATGAGCAGTTCTTC	CASSTRGLAGGPDEQFF
TRBV28	TRBJ1-2	.	.	14	TGTGCCAGCATCCCGCGCCAGGTTAACTATGGCTACACCTTC	CASIPRQVNYGYTF
TRBV6-5	TRBJ1-5	.	few	11	TGTGCCAGCAGGCAGGGTCAGCCCCAGCATTTT	CASRQGQPQHF
TRBV27	TRBJ1-5	.	.	12	TGTGCCAGCAGTGGGCAGGGGCTGTCCCAGCATTTT	CASSGQGLSQHF
TRBV7-9	TRBJ2-3	.	.	14	TGTGCCAGCAGCTTATCCTCAGTGGCAGATACGCAGTATTTT	CASSLSSVADTQYF
TRBV29-1	TRBJ2-1	.	.	20	TGCAGCGTTGAATCCCCCGGGCGGGGTTCTTCCGATAGCTCCTACAATGAGCAGTTCTTC	CSVESPGRGSSDSSYNEQFF
TRBV9	TRBJ2-2	.	.	15	TGTGCCAGCAGCGTAGATCAGGGTAACACCGGGGAGCTGTTTTTT	CASSVDQGNTGELFF
TRBV27	TRBJ1-3	.	once	12	TGTGCCAGCAGCCCGGGTGGAAACACCATATATTTT	CASSPGGNTIYF
TRBV3-1/TRBV3-2	TRBJ2-5	TRBD1	.	17	TGTGCCAGCAGCCAGGAGCAGGGGGCGAAACTTCAAGAGACCCAGTACTTC	CASSQEQGAKLQETQYF
TRBV5-1	TRBJ2-7	TRBD2	.	15	TGCGCCAGCAGCTTGGTAGCGGGCGACTCCTACGAGCAGTACTTC	CASSLVAGDSYEQYF
TRBV6-2/TRBV6-3	TRBJ1-2	.	.	14	TGTGCCAGCAGTTACCCGATGGCAGTATATGGCTACACCTTC	CASSYPMAVYGYTF
TRBV6-5	TRBJ2-1	TRBD2	.	16	TGTGCCAGCAGTTACTCGACTAGCGGGGTCTCCAATGAGCAGTTCTTC	CASSYSTSGVSNEQFF
TRBV6-5	TRBJ2-7	TRBD2	.	14	TGTGCCAGCAGTACCCCGGGACTACCCTACGAGCAGTACTTC	CASSTPGLPYEQYF
TRBV25-1	TRBJ1-1	TRBD1	.	13	TGTGCCAGCACACCAGGGGGAAAAACTGAAGCTTTCTTT	CASTPGGKTEAFF
TRBV18	TRBJ1-4	.	.	15	TGTGCCAGCTCACCACCGGGAGAGACTAATGAAAAACTGTTTTTT	CASSPPGETNEKLFF
TRBV6-5	TRBJ2-1	.	.	13	TGTGCCAGCACCCGGACAGCCGGCAATGAGCAGTTCTTC	CASTRTAGNEQFF
TRBV5-1	TRBJ1-2	TRBD1	.	13	TGCGCCAGCTCGGCAGATGGACAGGGGAGCTACACCTTC	CASSADGQGSYTF
TRBV27	TRBJ2-4	.	.	17	TGTGCCAGCAGCCCCGGTGGGGGCCTATTAGCCAAAAACATTCAGTACTTC	CASSPGGGLLAKNIQYF
TRBV20-1	TRBJ2-7	TRBD2	.	15	TGCAGTGCTAGTGGGCGGGAGGGCATAATTTACGAGCAGTACTTC	CSASGREGIIYEQYF
TRBV2	TRBJ2-7	.	.	15	TGTGCCAGCAGTGAAGCCCCGGGTGTTTCCTACGAGCAGTACTTC	CASSEAPGVSYEQYF
TRBV18	TRBJ2-6	.	.	16	TGTGCCAGCTCACCCCCGGGGGTAGCAGGGGCCAACGTCCTGACTTTC	CASSPPGVAGANVLTF
TRBV6-8	TRBJ2-5	TRBD2	.	16	TGTGCCAGCAGGGGCCTGGCGGGAGAGATCCAAGAGACCCAGTACTTC	CASRGLAGEIQETQYF